This TCR beta chain was recorded in a study of blood T cell repertoires in COVID-19. Across the whole study: T cells, B-cell-depleted T cells, or PBMCs supplied cDNA or gDNA.

Across about two dozen US areas, participants ranged in age from about 18 to 90 years. What the recovered Cohort 3 donors had was two negative PCRs, clearance, or symptom resolution. This CDR3 has 14 amino acids. CDR1 GTSNPN and CDR2 SVGIG come from the germline V gene (reference sequence). With 3 bases removed from V and 6 bases from J, the gap between germline ends came to 17 bases. In the original analysis: Estimation of nucleated cell counts relied on the amplification of reference gene primers. The repertoire was sequenced with immunoSEQ multiplex PCR; TCRdb's copy has only in-frame clones and lacks some. The DNA gave D and trimming, while V, J and clone size come from that table. Here the sample spans 360,000 or so clones, around 83% being singletons.

The chain links TRBV30 to TRBJ1-1, with D tentatively TRBD1 (6 bases). The receptor comes from a woman in her fifties or sixties who had recovered from COVID-19. Source material: PBMCs or T cells enriched from blood (not recorded which). This CDR3 reads CAWRLPGRGSEAFF. Written as DNA, the CDR3 is TGTGCCTGGAGATTACCGGGCAGGGGCTCTGAAGCTTTCTTT.